These 17 T cell receptor beta chains were sequenced from one sample in a study of shared clonotypes between healthy human individuals. TCRdb's copy holds only in-frame clones and misses some; the assay was immunoSEQ multiplex PCR. The table shows about 2.4 million clones, with 90% to 95% occurring only once. The specimen was naive CD4+ T cells from PBMCs. Subset defined: CD45RA+ positively selected. The origin of the receptors is a young man in good health. Some clones in this sample may be carry-over from other donors' samples.

The V and J genes are TRBV2 and TRBJ2-7, with D perhaps assigned TRBD1 or TRBD2 (5 bases each). Germline values: CDR1 SNHLY, CDR2 FYNNEI. V shed 7 bases and J shed 12 bases, with 25 bases lying between them. The length of the CDR3 is 14 residues. The DNA of the CDR3 is TGTGCCAGCATGACCGATATTGGACAACGAGGAGGGTACTTC. Encoded protein: CASMTDIGQRGGYF.

J is TRBJ1-1 and V is TRBV29-1; TRBD1 might be the D (5 bases). The CDR3 is 12 residues long. Germline loops: CDR1 SQVTM, CDR2 ANQGSEA. The V end lost 3 bases, the J end lost 6 bases, and 11 bases lay between the germline ends. CDR3 amino acids: CSVDRVPAEAFF. Written as DNA, the CDR3 is TGCAGCGTTGACAGGGTCCCAGCTGAAGCTTTCTTT.

The chain has TRBV6-6 and TRBJ2-7, with D uncertain. V dropped 4 bases and J dropped 0 bases, with 13 bases sitting between them. The CDR3 consists of 15 residues. In germline, CDR1 is MNHNY, CDR2 SVGAGI (reference sequence). CDR3 sequence (DNA): TGTGCCAGCAGTTTATCGACCCGGAGCTCCTACGAGCAGTACTTC. This codes for CASSLSTRSSYEQYF.

The chain couples TRBV7-2 to TRBJ2-3; 8 bases fit TRBD2. After removal of 5 bases from V and 4 bases from J, the junction contained 5 bases not matched to a gene. The CDR3 has 14 amino acids. The germline V gene encodes CDR1 SGHTA and CDR2 FQGNSA. The CDR3 nucleotides read TGTGCCAGCAGCCAGGGACTAGTTCCAGATACGCAGTATTTT. Its protein is CASSQGLVPDTQYF.

A note on this clone: The sample carries other DNA sequences with the same CDR3. V gene TRBV19 combines with J gene TRBJ2-3; the D gene is possibly TRBD2 (6 bases). Germline assignment: CDR1 LNHDA and CDR2 SQIVND (reference sequence). The length of the CDR3 is 14 residues. Trimming stripped 6 bases from V and 0 bases from J, with 10 bases between. The CDR3 DNA sequence: TGTGCCAGTAGATTGGCGGGGAGCACAGATACGCAGTATTTT. Translation gives CASRLAGSTDTQYF.

The CDR3 DNA follows: TGCGCCAGCAGTCGACTAGCGGGAACCGCGAACACCGGGGAGCTGTTTTTT. Its translation is CASSRLAGTANTGELFF. The chain couples TRBV4-1 to TRBJ2-2; TRBD2 agrees at 11 bases. This CDR3 is built from 17 residues. CDR1 is MGHRA and CDR2 is YSYEKL in the germline V gene. Trimming at V came to 6 bases and at J to 0 bases, leaving 6 bases not matched to a gene.

The chain uses TRBV5-1 and TRBJ2-1; D not resolved. V was pared by 7 bases and J by 9 bases, with 26 bases between. The CDR3 runs 16 residues. CDR1 and CDR2 from the germline V gene are SGHRS and YFSETQ. CDR3 bases: TGCGCCAGCGCCGACGTGCTAGGGCCCCCCGAAGTTGAGCAGTTCTTC. This gives the protein CASADVLGPPEVEQFF.

This rearrangement joins TRBV28 to TRBJ1-6, with unresolved D. The germline V gene encodes CDR1 MDHEN and CDR2 SYDVKM. Trimming left V 7 bases short and J 9 bases short, with 16 bases between. CDR3 size: 14 residues. CDR3 sequence (DNA): TGTGCCAGCACCCAAGGTGTTTCGACTTCACCCCTCCACTTT. This gives the protein CASTQGVSTSPLHF.

As for this clone: Other DNA sequences of this sample code for an identical CDR3. This sequence joins TRBV28 and TRBJ1-5; D not resolved. V was shortened by 6 bases and J by 4 bases, with 13 bases between the two germline ends. This CDR3 is built from 14 residues. Germline V CDR1 and CDR2: MDHEN, SYDVKM. As DNA, the CDR3 is TGTGCCAGCAGAGCACCGGGAGATAATCAGCCCCAGCATTTT. It yields the protein CASRAPGDNQPQHF.

J is TRBJ2-2 and V is TRBV2, with TRBD1 matching over 9 bases. After removal of 6 bases from V and 1 base from J, the junction contained 0 bases not matched to a gene. CDR1 and CDR2 (germline): SNHLY, FYNNEI. The CDR3 is 14 residues long. In nucleotides, the CDR3 is TGTGCCAGCAGGGACAGGGGGAACACCGGGGAGCTGTTTTTT. Its translation is CASRDRGNTGELFF.

The chain combines TRBV7-7 with TRBJ2-2; D gene unclear. The V end was cut by 6 bases, the J end by 0 bases, with 5 bases between. The CDR3 spans 13 residues. The germline V gene has CDR1 SSHAT and CDR2 FNYEAQ (reference sequence). CDR3 sequence reads: CASRGSNTGELFF. CDR3 DNA: TGTGCCAGCAGGGGCTCGAACACCGGGGAGCTGTTTTTT.

The rearrangement joins TRBV28 to TRBJ2-7, with D perhaps being TRBD1 or TRBD2 (5 bases each). This CDR3 has 14 amino acids. Trimming took 7 bases from V and 0 from J, leaving 13 bases between them. CDR1 MDHEN and CDR2 SYDVKM come from the germline V gene. In DNA form, the CDR3 reads TGTGCCAGCACTGGGACCCTGAGCTCCTACGAGCAGTACTTC. The encoded protein is CASTGTLSSYEQYF.

The chain recombines TRBV18 with TRBJ2-1, with 7 bases matching TRBD1. Losses at the gene ends were 5 bases for V and 0 bases for J; bases not matched to a gene: 7. CDR3 length: 16 residues. The germline gives CDR1 KGHSH, CDR2 LQKENI. The DNA for the CDR3 is TGTGCCAGCTCAAGGGACAGCCGAAACTCCTACAATGAGCAGTTCTTC. Translation: CASSRDSRNSYNEQFF.

V and J are TRBV18 and TRBJ2-3, with D unclear. Germline V lookup: CDR1 KGHSH, CDR2 LQKENI. The V gene lost 5 bases and the J gene lost 3 bases, with 12 bases spanning the gap. The length of the CDR3 is 14 residues. CDR3 DNA sequence: TGTGCCAGCTCAAACTTTGGGTGGACAGATACGCAGTATTTT. It specifies CASSNFGWTDTQYF.

The V and J genes are TRBV27 and TRBJ2-7; weak D call: TRBD1 (5 bases). The CDR3 is 13 amino acids. Germline V lookup: CDR1 MNHEY, CDR2 SMNVEV (reference sequence). V gave up 6 bases and J gave up 3 bases, with 12 bases separating them. CDR3 sequence (DNA): TGTGCCAGCAGCCTTAAGGGGCACTACGAGCAGTACTTC. Translated: CASSLKGHYEQYF.

In DNA, the CDR3 is TGTGCCAGCTTGGCAGGTCAAGAGACCCAGTACTTC. Its translation is CASLAGQETQYF. This chain joins TRBV7-9 and TRBJ2-5, with D uncertain. Trimming removed 8 bases at V and 2 bases at J, with 9 bases between. CDR3 size: 12 residues. Germline V gives CDR1 SEHNR, CDR2 FQNEAQ (reference sequence).

This rearrangement joins TRBV14 to TRBJ2-3; D is perhaps TRBD1 (6 bases). The CDR3 totals 17 residues. V gave up 0 bases and J gave up 3 bases, with 16 bases separating them. Germline V gene sequence: CDR1 SGHDN, CDR2 FVKESK. CDR3 nucleotides: TGTGCCAGCAGCCAAGATCAAGCAGGGGAAGGTACAGATACGCAGTATTTT. Encoded protein: CASSQDQAGEGTDTQYF.